This TCR beta chain was sequenced for a study of lymphopenia after photon versus proton radiotherapy. CDR1 is MNHEY, CDR2 SMNVEV, per germline (reference sequence). The CDR3 has 14 residues. V lost 3 bases and J lost 3; bases outside the gene matches: 2. Repertoires were generated with immunoSEQ multiplex PCR, while TCRdb's copy carries only in-frame clones and drops some. The sample holds 150,000 to 200,000 clones; roughly nine tenths are singletons and the top ten take around 5%. The source material was peripheral blood, sampled from a patient treated with photon-based radiotherapy. The receptor's source is a man aged 50-60 years with gastric cancer. The chain links TRBV27 to TRBJ2-7; 10 bases fit TRBD1. The CDR3 here is CASSFGTGDYEQYF. DNA of the CDR3: TGTGCCAGCAGTTTCGGGACAGGGGACTACGAGCAGTACTTC.